One sample yielded the 26 T cell receptor beta chains listed below, sequenced in a study of memory CD4+ T cells and cytomegalovirus serostatus. This table comes from immunoSEQ multiplex PCR, and its TCRdb copy is limited to in-frame clones, with some not included. The sample has 58,000 or so clones, over 70% seen once; the top ten hold about 3%. Single viable CD3+CD4+CD8-CD45RO+ cells were sorted as the memory CD4+ T cells. Specimen: memory CD4+ T cells from blood. These receptors came from an adult in good health and CMV-seropositive.

A remark on this clone: The missing conserved phenylalanine or tryptophan at the end of this CDR3 makes a read error likely. The limits of the CDR3 on the DNA are not certain, so only TCRdb's listed CDR3 is given. The chain couples TRBV15 to TRBJ2-7; the table's D call TRBD2 went unverified against the DNA. From its first to its last residue, the CDR3 has 13 amino acids. Germline V CDR1 and CDR2: LNHNV, YYDKDF (reference sequence). CDR3 amino acids: CATSRDRPSAQFY.

This chain uses TRBV28 with TRBJ1-5, with 9 bases that match TRBD1. The germline V gene has CDR1 MDHEN and CDR2 SYDVKM. Trimming removed 6 bases from V and 0 bases from J; junction bases left unmatched: 9. The CDR3 extends over 17 amino acids. The CDR3 is CASRGTGKWSSNQPQHF. The CDR3 region has the DNA TGTGCCAGCAGGGGGACAGGGAAGTGGAGTAGCAATCAGCCCCAGCATTTT.

V and J are TRBV7-3 and TRBJ2-1; 8 bases are a match to TRBD2. V was pared by 2 bases and J by 7 bases, with 4 bases of the junction left unmatched. Germline-derived CDR1 and CDR2 are SGHTA and FQGTGA. The CDR3 is made up of 14 amino acids. CDR3 bases: TGTGCCAGCAGCTTAGCGGGAGGTAGGAATGAGCAGTTCTTC. Its protein is CASSLAGGRNEQFF.

The count of this clone is one. The chain combines TRBV12-1 with TRBJ2-7; the table's D call, TRBD1, has no DNA check behind it. TRBV12-1 is a listed pseudogene. The CDR3 has 18 residues. CDR3 region: CASTSPLQGNLSHYEQYF. CDR3 bases: TGTGCCAGCACCTCCCCTCTTCAGGGGAACTTATCTCACTACGAGCAGTACTTC.

The chain has TRBV2 and TRBJ2-5, with D possibly being TRBD2 (5 bases). In germline, CDR1 is SNHLY, CDR2 FYNNEI. The CDR3 has 14 residues. V lost 3 bases to trimming and J lost 5 bases, with 13 bases between them. For the CDR3, the DNA is TGTGCCAGCAGTGATCCCGGGCCGGGGGAGACCCAGTACTTC. Its translation is CASSDPGPGETQYF.

The chain employs TRBV6-5 and TRBJ2-5; perhaps TRBD2 as D (6 bases). With 6 bases removed from V and 2 bases from J, the gap between germline ends came to 13 bases. This CDR3 is 14 amino acids long. CDR1 is MNHEY and CDR2 is SVGAGI in the germline V gene. DNA of the CDR3: TGTGCCAGCAGGACTAGAATGGGGCAAGAGACCCAGTACTTC. This translates into CASRTRMGQETQYF.

This chain joins TRBV28 and TRBJ1-1; maybe TRBD1 (5 bases). The germline V gene has CDR1 MDHEN and CDR2 SYDVKM. This CDR3 contains 11 residues. V shed 3 bases and J shed 14 bases, with 13 bases lying between them. The CDR3 DNA sequence: TGTGCCAGCAGTTTGGGGCGAAAGGGATTCTTT. Residues: CASSLGRKGFF.

This sequence joins TRBV27 and TRBJ2-1, with 8 positions matching TRBD2. CDR3 length equals 19 residues. In germline, CDR1 is MNHEY, CDR2 SMNVEV (reference sequence). The V and J ends lost 2 bases and 1 base, in that order; junction bases with no gene match: 13. The CDR3 sequence: CASSLRPVRSGKSYNEQFF. CDR3 in DNA: TGTGCCAGCAGTTTACGACCAGTGCGTAGCGGGAAATCCTACAATGAGCAGTTCTTC.

The gene calls are TRBV30 and TRBJ2-5, with 7 bases matching TRBD1. The germline gives CDR1 GTSNPN, CDR2 SVGIG (reference sequence). Trimming at V came to 2 bases and at J to 6 bases, leaving 12 bases not matched to a gene. The CDR3 contains 15 residues. CDR3 bases: TGTGCCTGGAGTTACCGAGGGGGCCTCGTGAAGACCCAGTACTTC. Its protein product is CAWSYRGGLVKTQYF.

V and J are TRBV7-2 and TRBJ2-3; D call uncertain. V shed 5 bases and J shed 0 bases, with 12 bases lying between them. This CDR3 has 15 amino acids. The germline V gene encodes CDR1 SGHTA and CDR2 FQGNSA. Here the CDR3 DNA reads TGTGCCAGCAGCCCGATGAAATCTAGCACAGATACGCAGTATTTT. Its protein product is CASSPMKSSTDTQYF. Complete variable domain (other parts from reference TRBV7-2 and TRBJ2-3): GAGVSQSPSNKVTEKGKDVELRCDPISGHTALYWYRQSLGQGLEFLIYFQGNSAPDKSGLPSDRFSAERTGGSVSTLTIQRTQQEDSAVYLCASSPMKSSTDTQYFGPGTRLTVL.

This sequence joins TRBV4-1 and TRBJ2-2; TRBD2 matches at 7 bases. J gave up 3 bases and V 6 bases, and 10 bases lay outside the gene matches. The CDR3 runs to 16 residues. The V gene's germline CDR1 is MGHRA and CDR2 YSYEKL. The CDR3 bases are TGCGCCAGCAGTTACAGCGGGATGGCTGACACCGGGGAGCTGTTTTTT. Its protein product is CASSYSGMADTGELFF.

J is TRBJ2-7 and V is TRBV6-5; maybe TRBD1 (6 bases). The germline V gene has CDR1 MNHEY and CDR2 SVGAGI. The CDR3 consists of 11 residues. Trimming removed 10 bases at V and 5 bases at J, with 12 bases between. The CDR3 nucleotides read TGTGCCACCAAACAGGGCCACGAGCAGTACTTC. This codes for CATKQGHEQYF.

This clone came up a few times. The V and J genes are TRBV18 and TRBJ1-3; D gene ambiguous. This CDR3 contains 16 residues. Germline assignment: CDR1 KGHSH and CDR2 LQKENI. The V end lost 3 bases, the J end lost 0 bases, and 12 bases lay between the germline ends. Here the CDR3 reads CASSPGDTFSGNTIYF. DNA of the CDR3: TGTGCCAGCTCACCCGGTGACACCTTCTCTGGAAACACCATATATTTT. Complete variable domain (other parts from reference TRBV18 and TRBJ1-3): NAGVMQNPRHLVRRRGQEARLRCSPMKGHSHVYWYRQLPEEGLKFMVYLQKENIIDESGMPKERFSAEFPKEGPSILRIQQVVRGDSAAYFCASSPGDTFSGNTIYFGEGSWLTVV.

CDR3 nucleotide sequence: TGTGCCAGCAGCTTGACAGGGGCCAAATACACCTTC. Encoded protein: CASSLTGAKYTF. This chain connects TRBV7-9 to TRBJ1-2; 8 bases are a match to TRBD1. The J segment lost 11 bases and the V segment lost 3 bases, leaving 5 bases of the junction unmatched. Germline assignment: CDR1 SEHNR and CDR2 FQNEAQ (reference sequence). There are 12 residues in the CDR3.

This rearrangement joins TRBV18 to TRBJ1-3; possible D gene TRBD1, 6 bases. The CDR3 spans 15 residues. Germline lookup yields CDR1 KGHSH and CDR2 LQKENI. The V gene lost 4 bases and the J gene lost 0 bases, with 10 bases spanning the gap. The CDR3 nucleotides are TGTGCCAGCTCACTACAGGGTACCTCTGGAAACACCATATATTTT. Translating gives CASSLQGTSGNTIYF. The full variable domain, in which reference TRBV18 and TRBJ1-3 provide the parts outside the CDR3, is NAGVMQNPRHLVRRRGQEARLRCSPMKGHSHVYWYRQLPEEGLKFMVYLQKENIIDESGMPKERFSAEFPKEGPSILRIQQVVRGDSAAYFCASSLQGTSGNTIYFGEGSWLTVV.

V gene TRBV7-9 combines with J gene TRBJ1-1; D uncertain. This CDR3 comprises 11 residues. CDR1 is SEHNR, CDR2 FQNEAQ, per germline (reference sequence). Between the trimmed V and J ends, which lost 3 bases and 7 bases, there was a span of 6 bases. The CDR3 DNA reads TGTGCCAGCAGCTTGGACGGTGAAGCTTTCTTT. Its protein product is CASSLDGEAFF.

There are a few counts of this clone. V is TRBV6-1 and J is TRBJ2-5; D perhaps matches TRBD1 (6 bases). The V gene lost 7 bases and the J gene lost 7 bases, with 22 bases spanning the gap. There are 15 residues in the CDR3. Looked up from germline, CDR1 is MNHNS and CDR2 is SASEGT. The CDR3 coding sequence is TGTGCCAGCATAACGATCATCAGACAGGATGGGACCCAGTACTTC. This sequence encodes CASITIIRQDGTQYF.

This chain joins TRBV4-1 and TRBJ2-7; weak D call: TRBD1 (6 bases). The CDR3 sequence is 14 residues long. The germline CDR1 and CDR2 sequences are MGHRA and YSYEKL. V was clipped by 3 bases and J by 3 bases, with 12 bases between them. In DNA, the CDR3 is TGCGCCAGCAGCCAGTACAGGGAGTACTACGAGCAGTACTTC. Translated, it gives CASSQYREYYEQYF.

The DNA of the CDR3 is TGTGCCAGCCAGGGTATCAACACAGATACGCAGTATTTT. Its protein product is CASQGINTDTQYF. V gene TRBV25-1 combines with J gene TRBJ2-3; possible D gene TRBD1, 5 bases. The germline V and J ends were trimmed by 8 bases and 2 bases, with 11 bases remaining between them. The CDR3 sequence is 13 residues long. Germline CDR1 reads MGHDK; CDR2 reads SYGVNS.

The V gene is TRBV7-2, the J gene TRBJ1-5; possible D gene TRBD1, 5 bases. The CDR3 consists of 16 residues. CDR1 is SGHTA and CDR2 is FQGNSA in the germline V gene. V was pared by 5 bases and J by 2 bases, with 16 bases between. As DNA, the CDR3 is TGTGCCAGCAGCACCTCATTCACAGGCGGCAATCAGCCCCAGCATTTT. Translated: CASSTSFTGGNQPQHF.

The sample holds a few counts of this clone. The chain is built from TRBV5-1 and TRBJ2-1; 8 bases line up with TRBD2. The CDR3 spans 15 residues. Germline V gives CDR1 SGHRS, CDR2 YFSETQ. After removal of 4 bases from V and 0 bases from J, the junction contained 3 bases not matched to a gene. The CDR3 DNA is TGCGCCAGCAGCCCCGGGACTAGCTCCTACAATGAGCAGTTCTTC. Its translation: CASSPGTSSYNEQFF.

This clone was detected a few times. The chain joins TRBV6-6 to TRBJ1-5; D is unclear. Deletions cut 7 bases from V and 1 base from J, with 11 bases between. Germline CDR1 and CDR2: MNHNY and SVGAGI (reference sequence). This CDR3 is built from 14 residues. The CDR3 loop reads CASNGGASNQPQHF. For the CDR3, the DNA is TGTGCCAGCAACGGTGGCGCGAGCAATCAGCCCCAGCATTTT.

The chain joins TRBV7-2 to TRBJ1-2; weak D call: TRBD1 (5 bases). Germline CDR1 reads SGHTA; CDR2 reads FQGNSA. The CDR3 consists of 13 residues. Trimming left V 1 base short and J 2 bases short, with 5 bases between. In DNA, the CDR3 is TGTGCCAGCAGCTTAGGACAGAACTATGGCTACACCTTC. Translated: CASSLGQNYGYTF.

This chain links TRBV6-6 with TRBJ2-7; the match to TRBD1 covers 10 bases. The CDR3 length is 14 residues. The V gene's germline CDR1 is MNHNY and CDR2 SVGAGI (reference sequence). V lost 5 bases to trimming and J lost 6 bases; unmatched junction nucleotides: 7. This CDR3 reads CASSKGTGVGEQYV. The CDR3 region has the DNA TGTGCCAGCAGTAAAGGGACAGGGGTTGGCGAGCAGTACGTC.

This chain links TRBV28 with TRBJ1-3; D remains ambiguous. Per germline, CDR1 MDHEN and CDR2 SYDVKM. The CDR3 spans 15 residues. V lost 5 bases, J lost 2 bases, and 13 bases lay in between. CDR3 sequence: CASSDYRAAGNTIYF. Here the CDR3 DNA reads TGTGCCAGCAGTGATTATAGGGCGGCTGGAAACACCATATATTTT.

This clone showed up just a few times. This rearrangement joins TRBV15 to TRBJ2-1; 8 positions agree with TRBD1. With 6 bases clipped from V and 5 bases from J, the junction kept 9 bases outside the gene matches. This CDR3 region has 15 residues. In germline, CDR1 is LNHNV, CDR2 YYDKDF (reference sequence). The CDR3 region has the DNA TGTGCCACCAGTCCGGACAGGGTAGCGAACAATGAGCAGTTCTTC. Translation gives CATSPDRVANNEQFF.